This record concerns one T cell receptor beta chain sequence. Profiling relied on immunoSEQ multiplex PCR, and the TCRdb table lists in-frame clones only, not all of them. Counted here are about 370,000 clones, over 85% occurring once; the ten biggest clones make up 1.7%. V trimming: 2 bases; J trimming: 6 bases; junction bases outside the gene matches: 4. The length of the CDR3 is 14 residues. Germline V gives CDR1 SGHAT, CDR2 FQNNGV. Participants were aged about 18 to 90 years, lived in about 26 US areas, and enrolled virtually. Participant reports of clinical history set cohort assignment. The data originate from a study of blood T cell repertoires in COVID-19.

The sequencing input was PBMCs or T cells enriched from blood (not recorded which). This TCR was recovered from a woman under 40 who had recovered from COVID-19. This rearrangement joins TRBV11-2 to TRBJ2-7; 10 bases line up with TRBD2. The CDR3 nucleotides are TGTGCCAGCAGCTTACGAGTAGCGGGAGGCGAGCAGTACTTC. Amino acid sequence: CASSLRVAGGEQYF.